This T cell receptor (beta chain) is drawn from a study of tissue T cells after allogeneic stem cell transplantation. Findings and caveats of the study: In patients and mice, blood and spleen missed much of tissue repertoire. Alloreactivity or antigen specificity of tissue TCRs was not determined; some clones might be host cells.

The data were produced by immunoSEQ multiplex PCR, yet TCRdb's version contains in-frame clones alone and is incomplete. The sample has approximately 7,400 clones, almost 70% seen once. Notes on this clone: Its target is unknown. Genes and germline come from the mouse. The sequenced fragment ends 1 residue before the CDR3 boundary, so the rest is inferred from the germline J gene.

Germline V gene lookup returns CDR1 NNHNN and CDR2 SYGAGS (reference sequence). Trimming removed 3 bases at V and 1 base at J, with 11 bases between. CDR3 length: 15 residues. The clonotype originates from a female BALB/c mouse in good health. The MHC haplotype recorded for the strain is H2-d. Input material: blood. V usage is TRBV13-2 and J usage is TRBJ2-1, with a tentative D call TRBD1 (6 bases). CDR3 protein: CASGATGKNYAEQFF. The CDR3 DNA, read in part, is TGTGCCAGCGGTGCAACAGGGAAAAACTATGCTGAGCAGTTC.